A single sample is the source of the 28 T cell receptor beta chains below, sequenced in a study of blood T cells in healthy people across ages. PCR was performed a second time for about 7 to 11 cycles using a sample-barcoded 5' primer and a J-beta primer mix. TCRdb reprocessed the 5' RACE reads via MiXCR and lists one record per CDR3 protein. The sample includes around 2 million distinct CDR3 sequences, roughly two fifths of them seen just once. The specimen was blood. These receptors were taken from a human donor in good health.

There are a few counts of this clonotype. The chain has TRBV5-5 and TRBJ1-6; D unclear. V was cut by 0 bases and J by 12 bases, with 10 bases left in between. The CDR3 covers 13 residues. CDR1 and CDR2 from the germline V gene are SGHKS and YYEKEE (reference sequence). The chain's CDR3 is CASSLDNPRPLHF. CDR3 DNA sequence: TGTGCCAGCAGCTTGGATAACCCCCGACCCCTCCACTTT.

The genes are TRBV12-3 or TRBV12-4 and TRBJ1-2, with TRBD1 as a possible D gene (6 bases). The CDR3 extends over 13 amino acids. V was shortened by 7 bases and J by 2 bases, with 11 bases between the two germline ends. The CDR3 loop is CASTADRNYGYTF. The CDR3 DNA sequence: TGTGCCAGCACCGCCGACAGGAACTATGGCTACACCTTC.

The chain has TRBV28 and TRBJ2-1; the D is unclear. Germline V gene sequence: CDR1 MDHEN, CDR2 SYDVKM. The CDR3 runs to 15 residues. V was shortened by 5 bases and J by 6 bases, with 17 bases between the two germline ends. This chain's CDR3 is CASSPTAGETNEQFF. As DNA, the CDR3 is TGTGCCAGCAGTCCGACCGCCGGCGAAACCAATGAGCAGTTCTTC.

This sequence joins TRBV20-1 and TRBJ1-5, with a possible D match to TRBD1 (5 bases). The CDR3 has 13 residues. Germline lookup yields CDR1 DFQATT and CDR2 SNEGSKA (reference sequence). V dropped 1 base and J dropped 5 bases, with 9 bases sitting between them. The CDR3 loop reads CSARAGWDQPQHF. The DNA for the CDR3 is TGCAGTGCTAGAGCAGGGTGGGATCAGCCCCAGCATTTT.

This chain joins TRBV9 and TRBJ2-1, with TRBD2 as a possible D gene (5 bases). The J call may be in error: the DNA end matches TRBJ2-7 better. The CDR3 length is 16 residues. The V gene's germline CDR1 is SGDLS and CDR2 YYNGEE. Written as DNA, the CDR3 is TGTGCCAGCAGCGCCATAGGACTGTACCGTTACAATGAGCAGTACTTC. Translating gives CASSAIGLYRYNEQYF.

In this sample, this clonotype turned up a few times. This chain links TRBV7-2 with TRBJ1-1; no clear D. The CDR3 has 12 amino acids. The ends were cut back, 5 bases at V and 8 bases at J, with 12 bases in the middle. CDR1 and CDR2 from the germline V gene are SGHTA and FQGNSA. CDR3 residues: CASSPPRGEAFF. Written as DNA, the CDR3 is TGTGCCAGCAGCCCCCCCCGAGGGGAAGCTTTCTTT.

The chain joins TRBV7-2 to TRBJ2-1; 11 nucleotides line up with TRBD1. The trim removed 8 bases at V and 4 bases at J, leaving 10 bases unmatched. CDR3 length: 16 residues. CDR1 and CDR2 (germline): SGHTA, FQGNSA. The CDR3 DNA sequence: TGTGCCAGCGGCCAGAGAGGACAGGGGGCTTACAATGAGCAGTTCTTC. This gives the protein CASGQRGQGAYNEQFF.

This clonotype appeared a few times. This chain connects TRBV10-3 to TRBJ2-2; D gene ambiguous. This CDR3 spans 15 amino acids. Germline V lookup: CDR1 ENHRY, CDR2 SYGVKD. V was clipped by 3 bases and J by 2 bases, with 10 bases between them. CDR3 protein: CAISDAGTNTGELFF. The CDR3 nucleotides are TGTGCCATCAGTGATGCCGGAACAAACACCGGGGAGCTGTTTTTT.

This clonotype was seen a handful of times. V is TRBV7-8 and J is TRBJ2-3, with a weak D call TRBD2 (5 bases). Germline CDR1 reads SGHVS; CDR2 reads FQNEAQ. Deletions cut 1 base from V and 2 bases from J, with 13 bases between. This CDR3 comprises 16 residues. The CDR3, as DNA: TGTGCCAGCAGCTTAGGGCTAGCTGCCTACACAGATACGCAGTATTTT. Translation: CASSLGLAAYTDTQYF.

V is TRBV2 and J is TRBJ2-7; D uncertain. The length of the CDR3 is 12 residues. Trimming removed 0 bases from V and 5 bases from J, with 5 bases in between. Germline-derived CDR1 and CDR2 are SNHLY and FYNNEI. The CDR3 coding sequence is TGTGCCAGCAGTGAAGCGTTGGACGAGCAGTACTTC. Residues: CASSEALDEQYF.

Only one count was recorded for this clonotype. The V call is TRBV7-9, the J call TRBJ2-2; D is unclear. Germline V gene lookup returns CDR1 SEHNR and CDR2 FQNEAQ (reference sequence). V shed 6 bases and J shed 4 bases, with 9 bases lying between them. This CDR3 region has 13 residues. CDR3 sequence reads: CASRRRITGELFF. The CDR3 coding sequence is TGTGCCAGCAGGAGACGGATCACCGGGGAGCTGTTTTTT.

This clonotype was found a few times. The gene calls are TRBV20-1 and TRBJ2-7; D is perhaps TRBD2 (6 bases). The germline CDR1 and CDR2 sequences are DFQATT and SNEGSKA (reference sequence). The CDR3 has 14 amino acids. V lost 4 bases and J 2 bases, leaving 15 bases between the germline ends. CDR3 amino acids: CSATGDTATYEQYF. The CDR3 DNA follows: TGCAGTGCTACGGGAGACACGGCGACCTACGAGCAGTACTTC.

The rearrangement uses TRBV10-3 and TRBJ2-5; the D call may be TRBD1 or TRBD2 (5 bases each). Germline V gene lookup returns CDR1 ENHRY and CDR2 SYGVKD. This CDR3 contains 16 residues. The V gene lost 3 bases and the J gene lost 4 bases, with 18 bases spanning the gap. This CDR3 reads CAISDQTGRKVETQYF. The CDR3 DNA reads as TGTGCCATCAGTGATCAGACGGGGCGGAAAGTAGAGACCCAGTACTTC.

This clonotype has only a few counts. V gene TRBV20-1 combines with J gene TRBJ2-7, with D unclear. The CDR3 runs to 11 residues. Trimming left V 3 bases short and J 1 base short, with 4 bases between. Per germline, CDR1 DFQATT and CDR2 SNEGSKA (reference sequence). The CDR3, as DNA: TGCAGTGCTAGTGTGTCCTACGAGCAGTACTTC. It yields the protein CSASVSYEQYF.

The sample holds a few counts of this clonotype. V is TRBV7-3 and J is TRBJ1-2, with D possibly matching TRBD1 (6 bases). Per germline, CDR1 SGHTA and CDR2 FQGTGA. This CDR3 is 16 amino acids long. V was shortened by 1 base and J by 8 bases, with 20 bases between the two germline ends. CDR3 region: CASSLSSRTGWYGYTF. CDR3 DNA: TGTGCCAGCAGCTTAAGTTCCCGCACAGGGTGGTACGGCTACACCTTC.

This clonotype was seen only a few times. V and J are TRBV6-2 or TRBV6-3 and TRBJ1-5; 7 bases are a match to TRBD1. J gave up 11 bases and V 6 bases, and 4 bases lay outside the gene matches. Germline CDR1 MNHEY, CDR2 SVGEGT. This CDR3 region has 11 residues. The DNA for the CDR3 is TGTGCCAGCAGCCTAGGACAGGCCCAGCATTTT. Translated, it gives CASSLGQAQHF.

CDR3 sequence: CASSLVNSQETQYF. CDR3 coding DNA: TGCGCCAGCAGCTTGGTCAACAGCCAAGAGACCCAGTACTTC. The V call is TRBV5-1, the J call TRBJ2-5; D not certain. Germline CDR1 and CDR2: SGHRS and YFSETQ. Between the trimmed V and J ends, which lost 0 bases and 1 base, there was a span of 7 bases. The CDR3 has 14 residues.

This clonotype was observed many times. V and J are TRBV10-3 and TRBJ2-5; the D is unclear. Germline-derived CDR1 and CDR2 are ENHRY and SYGVKD. This CDR3 contains 12 residues. The V and J ends lost 0 bases and 5 bases respectively, with 4 bases between them. CDR3 residues: CAISESAETQYF. The CDR3 nucleotides read TGTGCCATCAGTGAGTCGGCGGAGACCCAGTACTTC.

The chain is built from TRBV12-3 or TRBV12-4 and TRBJ1-1; D uncertain. V dropped 3 bases and J dropped 3 bases, with 11 bases sitting between them. The CDR3 spans 14 residues. CDR3 amino acids: CASSLVGMDTEAFF. The DNA of the CDR3 is TGTGCCAGCAGTTTGGTAGGGATGGACACTGAAGCTTTCTTT.

The rearrangement joins TRBV7-2 to TRBJ2-5, with TRBD2 matching 12 bases. Trimming cost V 0 bases and J 5 bases; bases outside gene matches: 4. Germline V gene sequence: CDR1 SGHTA, CDR2 FQGNSA. The CDR3 is 16 amino acids. CDR3 sequence: CASSLASSGGAETQYF. The CDR3 DNA sequence: TGTGCCAGCAGCTTAGCGTCTAGCGGGGGGGCTGAGACCCAGTACTTC. The whole variable domain, remainder taken from reference TRBV7-2 and TRBJ2-5, is GAGVSQSPSNKVTEKGKDVELRCDPISGHTALYWYRQSLGQGLEFLIYFQGNSAPDKSGLPSDRFSAERTGGSVSTLTIQRTQQEDSAVYLCASSLASSGGAETQYFGPGTRLLVL.

The V and J genes are TRBV5-1 and TRBJ2-7; 10 nucleotides agree with TRBD1. Germline V lookup: CDR1 SGHRS, CDR2 YFSETQ. The CDR3 runs 15 residues. With 7 bases clipped from V and 1 base from J, the junction kept 8 bases outside the gene matches. CDR3 bases: TGCGCCAGCTCAGAAGGGACAGGGGTGTCCTACGAGCAGTACTTC. Translating it yields CASSEGTGVSYEQYF.

This clonotype was seen once. The chain carries TRBV5-6 and TRBJ1-2; TRBD1 is a possible D gene (6 bases). The V end was cut by 8 bases, the J end by 8 bases, with 19 bases between. Germline CDR1 reads SGHDT; CDR2 reads YYEEEE. The CDR3 runs 13 residues. In nucleotides, the CDR3 is TGTGCCAGTTGGCCTTCCGGGGGCGAAGGCTACACCTTC. Amino acids: CASWPSGGEGYTF.

The chain carries TRBV6-1 and TRBJ1-1; D perhaps matches TRBD1 (6 bases). The CDR3 spans 16 residues. Germline CDR1 and CDR2: MNHNS and SASEGT. V was trimmed by 1 base and J by 2 bases, leaving 14 bases between them. This CDR3 is CASSEVPGHKNTEAFF. CDR3 nucleotide sequence: TGTGCCAGCAGTGAAGTTCCGGGACACAAAAACACTGAAGCTTTCTTT.

The CDR3 here is CASSSMGTEAFF. As DNA, the CDR3 is TGTGCCAGCAGCTCCATGGGCACTGAAGCTTTCTTT. The chain carries TRBV5-5 and TRBJ1-1; D not certain. V was pared by 3 bases and J by 4 bases, with 7 bases between. Germline values: CDR1 SGHKS, CDR2 YYEKEE (reference sequence). This CDR3 has 12 residues.

The table lists this clonotype with a few counts. At one end, the junction sequence differs from germline, possibly due to a read error. J is TRBJ2-5 and V is TRBV5-1; no reliable D call. This CDR3 has 14 amino acids. The V gene's germline CDR1 is SGHRS and CDR2 YFSETQ. The CDR3 DNA follows: TGTGCCAGCAGCCTAACGGAACTGCAAGAGACCCAGTACTTC. Translating it yields CASSLTELQETQYF.

This chain links TRBV7-2 with TRBJ2-7, with 12 nucleotides matching TRBD2. The V segment lost 1 base and the J segment 2 bases; nucleotides outside the gene matches: 15. Germline V gene lookup returns CDR1 SGHTA and CDR2 FQGNSA. The CDR3 is 20 residues long. As DNA, the CDR3 is TGTGCCAGCAGCTTAGAGACAGGGGCTAGCGGGGGGGTCTCGCCCTACGAGCAGTACTTC. Its protein product is CASSLETGASGGVSPYEQYF.

V is TRBV29-1 and J is TRBJ2-5; 12 positions match TRBD1. V shed 5 bases, J shed 5 bases, and the junction held 9 bases outside the gene matches. From germline, CDR1 is SQVTM and CDR2 ANQGSEA. This CDR3 spans 15 amino acids. The CDR3 sequence is CSVQTGTGGVETQYF. CDR3 coding DNA: TGCAGCGTTCAGACCGGGACAGGGGGCGTGGAGACCCAGTACTTC.

The gene calls are TRBV6-2 or TRBV6-3 and TRBJ2-5; D possibly corresponds to TRBD2 (7 bases). V lost 6 bases, J lost 2 bases, and 13 bases lay in between. The germline gives CDR1 MNHEY, CDR2 SVGEGT. This CDR3 comprises 14 residues. The CDR3 DNA sequence: TGTGCCAGCAGGAGCAGGGGAGGGCAAGAGACCCAGTACTTC. This sequence encodes CASRSRGGQETQYF.